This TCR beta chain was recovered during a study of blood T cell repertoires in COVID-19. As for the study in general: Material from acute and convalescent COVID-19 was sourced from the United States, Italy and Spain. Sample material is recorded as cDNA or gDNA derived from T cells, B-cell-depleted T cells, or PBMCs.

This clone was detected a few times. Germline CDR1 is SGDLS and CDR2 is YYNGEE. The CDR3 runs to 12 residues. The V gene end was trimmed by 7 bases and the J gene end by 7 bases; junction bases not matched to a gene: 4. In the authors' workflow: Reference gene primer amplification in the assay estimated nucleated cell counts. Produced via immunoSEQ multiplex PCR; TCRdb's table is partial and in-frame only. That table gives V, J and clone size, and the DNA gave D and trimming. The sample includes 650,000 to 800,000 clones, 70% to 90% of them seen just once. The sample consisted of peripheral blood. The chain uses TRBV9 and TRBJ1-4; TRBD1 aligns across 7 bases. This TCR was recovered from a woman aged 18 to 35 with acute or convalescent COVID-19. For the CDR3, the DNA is TGTGCCAGCGGACAGGATGGTGAAAAACTGTTTTTT. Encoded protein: CASGQDGEKLFF.